The next 7 T cell receptor beta chains were all read from a single sample in a study of neurological immune-mediated disorders. TCRdb reprocessed the 5' RACE reads with MiXCR, giving one entry per CDR3 protein. Seen here are approximately 66,000 distinct CDR3 sequences, 3.4% observed once, and the top ten hold 3.7%. Sample: PBMCs. These TCRs come from a man aged 35 to 55 with multiple sclerosis.

In its sample, this clonotype was seen many times. V gene TRBV7-9 combines with J gene TRBJ1-2; no clear D gene. The CDR3 has 11 amino acids. Germline assignment: CDR1 SEHNR and CDR2 FQNEAQ (reference sequence). The V end lost 8 bases, the J end lost 4 bases, and 8 bases lay between the germline ends. The CDR3 region has the DNA TGTGCCAGCTTAGGCGGCTATGGCTACACCTTC. This gives the protein CASLGGYGYTF.

This clonotype showed up many times. V usage is TRBV7-6 and J usage is TRBJ2-7; D might be TRBD2 (5 bases). Germline CDR1 and CDR2: SGHVS and FNYEAQ. CDR3 size: 15 residues. Trimming stripped 0 bases from V and 2 bases from J, with 11 bases between. CDR3 amino acids: CASSLAPGITYEQYF. The DNA of the CDR3 is TGTGCCAGCAGCTTAGCGCCCGGGATTACCTACGAGCAGTACTTC.

This clonotype has ten or more counts. This chain connects TRBV20-1 to TRBJ2-5, with a weak D call TRBD1 (5 bases). This CDR3 is built from 14 residues. Trimming removed 3 bases at V and 0 bases at J, with 11 bases between. Germline V gives CDR1 DFQATT, CDR2 SNEGSKA (reference sequence). CDR3 DNA sequence: TGCAGTGCTAGGGGGCACAGCCACCAAGAGACCCAGTACTTC. It encodes CSARGHSHQETQYF.

This clonotype was found many times. This rearrangement joins TRBV10-3 to TRBJ1-3; no clear D gene. V lost 3 bases to trimming and J lost 0 bases, with 9 bases between them. Per germline, CDR1 ENHRY and CDR2 SYGVKD. The CDR3 has 15 amino acids. The CDR3 is CAISDPGSSGNTIYF. The CDR3 DNA is TGTGCCATCAGTGATCCGGGTAGCTCTGGAAACACCATATATTTT.

This clonotype was observed a handful of times. V usage is TRBV5-1 and J usage is TRBJ2-2; D perhaps matches TRBD2 (5 bases). There are 15 residues in the CDR3. Germline assignment: CDR1 SGHRS and CDR2 YFSETQ. Trimming took off 2 bases at V and 1 base at J, with 9 bases between the two ends. CDR3 protein: CASSFPGKNTGELFF. Written as DNA, the CDR3 is TGCGCCAGCAGCTTTCCGGGAAAGAACACCGGGGAGCTGTTTTTT.

The J gene is TRBJ2-5, the V gene TRBV25-1, with a weak D call TRBD2 (6 bases). The CDR3 has 15 amino acids. V shed 4 bases and J shed 6 bases, with 18 bases lying between them. Germline V gene sequence: CDR1 MGHDK, CDR2 SYGVNS. For the CDR3, the DNA is TGTGCCAGCAGTGGAACAGTGGGAGGTAAGAAGACCCAGTACTTC. It specifies CASSGTVGGKKTQYF.

This clonotype was counted at least ten times. The J gene is TRBJ2-1, the V gene TRBV5-1, with TRBD1 matching 7 bases. Trimming cost V 7 bases and J 0 bases; bases outside gene matches: 7. The CDR3 is made up of 15 amino acids. Germline-derived CDR1 and CDR2 are SGHRS and YFSETQ. CDR3 amino acids: CASYRGQSSYNEQFF. CDR3 DNA: TGCGCCAGCTACAGGGGCCAGAGCTCCTACAATGAGCAGTTCTTC.